Below, 30 T cell receptor beta chains from the same sample are listed, as sequenced in a study of T cell responses to AZD1222 COVID-19 vaccine. Method: immunoSEQ multiplex PCR; TCRdb's copy keeps in-frame clones and lacks some. The table lists about 210,000 clones, about 95% of them singletons. This sample comprised peripheral blood, obtained 28 days after the second dose of the MenACWY control vaccine. These receptors were collected from an adult who received the MenACWY meningococcal vaccine as a control.

In its sample, this clone was seen a few times. This sequence joins TRBV3-1 (or the pseudogene TRBV3-2) and TRBJ2-7; the D gene is possibly TRBD2 (5 bases). The germline V and J ends were trimmed by 2 bases and 2 bases, with 10 bases remaining between them. This CDR3 comprises 14 residues. The V gene's germline CDR1 is LGHDT and CDR2 YNNKEL (reference sequence). CDR3 nucleotide sequence: TGTGCCAGCAGCCAAATATCGGGAACCTACGAGCAGTACTTC. Amino acids: CASSQISGTYEQYF.

The CDR3 nucleotides read TGCGCCAGCAGCTTGGAAGATACGCAGTATTTT. As protein: CASSLEDTQYF. The chain recombines TRBV5-1 with TRBJ2-3, with unresolved D. This CDR3 is 11 amino acids long. The V end lost 0 bases, the J end lost 5 bases, and 1 base lay between the germline ends. Germline assignment: CDR1 SGHRS and CDR2 YFSETQ.

This chain joins TRBV30 and TRBJ1-6; TRBD1 agrees at 8 bases. Trimming cost V 4 bases and J 9 bases; bases outside gene matches: 11. This CDR3 comprises 15 residues. Germline values: CDR1 GTSNPN, CDR2 SVGIG (reference sequence). The CDR3 protein is CAWTPPRGRSSPLHF. CDR3 nucleotides: TGTGCCTGGACTCCCCCCAGGGGGCGCTCTTCACCCCTCCACTTT.

This chain joins TRBV27 and TRBJ1-1; the D gene is possibly TRBD1 (5 bases). Trimming took off 3 bases at V and 2 bases at J, with 10 bases between the two ends. The CDR3 is 14 amino acids. Per germline, CDR1 MNHEY and CDR2 SMNVEV (reference sequence). The CDR3 region is CASSFEGLNTEAFF. The DNA for the CDR3 is TGTGCCAGCAGTTTCGAGGGGCTCAACACTGAAGCTTTCTTT.

This clone occurred a few times. The chain recombines TRBV28 with TRBJ1-2; D gene uncertain. This CDR3 region has 14 residues. V was shortened by 3 bases and J by 4 bases, with 12 bases between the two germline ends. Germline loops: CDR1 MDHEN, CDR2 SYDVKM. CDR3 nucleotides: TGTGCCAGCAGTTTCCGTGGCCCGGTCTATGGCTACACCTTC. It encodes CASSFRGPVYGYTF.

The chain uses TRBV2 and TRBJ2-7, with 11 positions matching TRBD2. V shed 7 bases and J 0 bases; nucleotides not matched to a gene: 5. From germline, CDR1 is SNHLY and CDR2 FYNNEI. The CDR3 loop spans 15 amino acids. Here the CDR3 DNA reads TGTGCCAGCATAGGGACTAGCGGAGCCTCCTACGAGCAGTACTTC. It encodes CASIGTSGASYEQYF.

This sequence joins TRBV7-3 and TRBJ2-3; D call uncertain. Germline assignment: CDR1 SGHTA and CDR2 FQGTGA. Trimming took off 5 bases at V and 3 bases at J, with 12 bases between the two ends. The CDR3 spans 14 residues. CDR3: CASSPTLGTDTQYF. The DNA of the CDR3 is TGTGCCAGCAGCCCGACATTAGGGACAGATACGCAGTATTTT.

This chain joins TRBV19 and TRBJ2-2; 13 positions agree with TRBD2. Trimming removed 0 bases from V and 4 bases from J; junction bases left unmatched: 8. The CDR3 totals 19 residues. Germline CDR1 LNHDA, CDR2 SQIVND (reference sequence). The CDR3 region has the DNA TGTGCCAGTAGTATAGATCCGGGACTAGCGGGGATTGGCACCGGGGAGCTGTTTTTT. It codes for CASSIDPGLAGIGTGELFF.

The chain has TRBV6-5 and TRBJ1-4, with a possible D match to TRBD1 (6 bases). Per the germline V gene, CDR1 is MNHEY and CDR2 is SVGAGI. The CDR3 has 13 amino acids. Between the trimmed V and J ends, which lost 7 bases and 6 bases, there was a span of 12 bases. CDR3: CASTSRTDEKLFF. The CDR3 bases are TGTGCCAGCACTAGCCGGACAGATGAAAAACTGTTTTTT.

This chain uses TRBV5-4 with TRBJ2-1; D is undetermined. CDR1 is SGHNT, CDR2 YYREEE, per germline (reference sequence). The CDR3 consists of 11 residues. V lost 4 bases to trimming and J lost 4 bases, with 3 bases between them. The CDR3 coding sequence is TGTGCCAGCAGCCTTTACAATGAGCAGTTCTTC. This translates into CASSLYNEQFF.

The J gene is TRBJ2-6, the V gene TRBV28, with a weak D call TRBD2 (5 bases). Germline assignment: CDR1 MDHEN and CDR2 SYDVKM. CDR3 size: 17 residues. Deletions cut 7 bases from V and 0 bases from J, with 16 bases between. The CDR3 region has the DNA TGTGCCAGCAAACGGGGTGGCGCTCTCTCTGGGGCCAACGTCCTGACTTTC. Residues: CASKRGGALSGANVLTF.

This rearrangement joins TRBV11-2 to TRBJ1-3; TRBD1 might be the D (6 bases). This CDR3 has 13 residues. The germline V gene encodes CDR1 SGHAT and CDR2 FQNNGV. Trimming stripped 2 bases from V and 7 bases from J, with 9 bases between. CDR3 protein: CASSLQGSNTIYF. Written as DNA, the CDR3 is TGTGCCAGCAGCTTACAGGGGAGTAACACCATATATTTT.

The chain combines TRBV5-4 with TRBJ1-2; unclear D gene. V lost 0 bases and J lost 5, with 11 bases in between. This CDR3 is built from 14 residues. Per germline, CDR1 SGHNT and CDR2 YYREEE (reference sequence). For the CDR3, the DNA is TGTGCCAGCAGCTTGGTGGGCCAAACTTATGGCTACACCTTC. It yields the protein CASSLVGQTYGYTF.

This clone occurred once. The V and J genes are TRBV18 and TRBJ2-5; D uncertain. Trimming stripped 5 bases from V and 3 bases from J, with 10 bases between. The V gene's germline CDR1 is KGHSH and CDR2 LQKENI. This CDR3 spans 13 amino acids. For the CDR3, the DNA is TGTGCCAGCTCAACAAACGCTGAAGAGACCCAGTACTTC. Translated, it gives CASSTNAEETQYF. Based on the CDR3 plus reference TRBV18 and TRBJ2-5, the full variable domain is NAGVMQNPRHLVRRRGQEARLRCSPMKGHSHVYWYRQLPEEGLKFMVYLQKENIIDESGMPKERFSAEFPKEGPSILRIQQVVRGDSAAYFCASSTNAEETQYFGPGTRLLVL.

The chain links TRBV29-1 to TRBJ2-3; D is uncertain. V was cut by 0 bases and J by 2 bases, with 12 bases left in between. In germline, CDR1 is SQVTM, CDR2 ANQGSEA. The CDR3 covers 15 residues. DNA of the CDR3: TGCAGCGTTGAAGATGGATCGATTACCACAGATACGCAGTATTTT. This gives the protein CSVEDGSITTDTQYF.

Details on this clone: At one end, the junction sequence differs from germline, possibly due to a read error. This chain's CDR3 is CASRIGTEAFF. CDR3 DNA sequence: TGTGCCAGTAGAATAGGCACTGAAGCTTTCTTT. The rearrangement links TRBV19 to TRBJ1-1; D is unclear. This CDR3 contains 11 residues. The germline V gene encodes CDR1 LNHDA and CDR2 SQIVND (reference sequence).

The J gene is TRBJ2-7, the V gene TRBV5-5, with TRBD2 identical over 7 bases. This CDR3 has 15 residues. Germline CDR1 SGHKS, CDR2 YYEKEE (reference sequence). With 6 bases clipped from V and 4 bases from J, the junction kept 13 bases outside the gene matches. The CDR3 region has the DNA TGTGCCAGCACCGAAACGCGAGCGGGGAGATACGAGCAGTACTTC. Translation gives CASTETRAGRYEQYF.

This chain joins TRBV4-2 and TRBJ2-1; perhaps D is TRBD1 or TRBD2 (5 bases each). The CDR3 runs 18 residues. V was cut by 1 base and J by 3 bases, with 19 bases left in between. Per germline, CDR1 LGHNA and CDR2 YNFKEQ. The CDR3 reads CASSQGVPGTSVYNEQFF. In DNA form, the CDR3 reads TGTGCCAGCAGCCAAGGAGTGCCCGGGACCAGTGTCTACAATGAGCAGTTCTTC.

This clone was counted once. This sequence joins TRBV7-9 and TRBJ2-1; TRBD1 matches 9 bases. Germline CDR1 and CDR2: SEHNR and FQNEAQ (reference sequence). The CDR3 is made up of 12 amino acids. J was trimmed by 7 bases and V by 10 bases; bases with no gene match: 5. The CDR3 loop reads CAIPDRGNEQFF. CDR3 nucleotide sequence: TGTGCCATTCCGGACAGGGGAAATGAGCAGTTCTTC.

The chain joins TRBV6-6 to TRBJ2-3, with D possibly being TRBD2 (6 bases). The V and J ends lost 0 bases and 3 bases respectively, with 7 bases between them. In germline, CDR1 is MNHNY, CDR2 SVGAGI (reference sequence). The CDR3 is 14 residues long. The CDR3 loop reads CASSYSEGTDTQYF. Here the CDR3 DNA reads TGTGCCAGCAGTTACTCGGAGGGGACAGATACGCAGTATTTT.

The genes are TRBV4-3 and TRBJ2-2; tentatively, D is TRBD2 (6 bases). The CDR3 contains 14 residues. The V end lost 0 bases, the J end lost 6 bases, and 8 bases lay between the germline ends. The germline V gene has CDR1 LGHNA and CDR2 YSLEER. In DNA form, the CDR3 reads TGCGCCAGCAGCCAAGAACGGGAGTCCGGGGAGCTGTTTTTT. It encodes CASSQERESGELFF.

The chain uses TRBV28 and TRBJ1-2; 9 bases are a match to TRBD1. The germline V gene encodes CDR1 MDHEN and CDR2 SYDVKM. J gave up 8 bases and V 5 bases, and 15 bases lay outside the gene matches. CDR3 size: 16 residues. The CDR3, as DNA: TGTGCCAGCAGTGTCCGGACAGGGGCTATATTTAGGGGCTACACCTTC. Translating it yields CASSVRTGAIFRGYTF.

This sequence joins TRBV6-2 or TRBV6-3 and TRBJ2-1; maybe TRBD1 (5 bases). Germline CDR1 MNHEY, CDR2 SVGEGT. This CDR3 has 14 amino acids. V was shortened by 4 bases and J by 2 bases, with 9 bases between the two germline ends. The CDR3 spells CASSWQGPYNEQFF. The DNA for the CDR3 is TGTGCCAGCAGTTGGCAGGGTCCCTACAATGAGCAGTTCTTC.

The chain combines TRBV7-2 with TRBJ2-1, with 7 nucleotides matching TRBD2. Germline assignment: CDR1 SGHTA and CDR2 FQGNSA. V lost 5 bases to trimming and J lost 1 base; unmatched junction nucleotides: 11. The CDR3 consists of 17 residues. The CDR3 region is CASSIQTSRGSYNEQFF. The CDR3 coding sequence is TGTGCCAGCAGCATCCAGACTAGCCGGGGGTCCTACAATGAGCAGTTCTTC.

About this clone: This same CDR3 is encoded by further DNA sequences in the sample. The genes are TRBV19 and TRBJ1-4; maybe TRBD1 (6 bases). The germline V gene encodes CDR1 LNHDA and CDR2 SQIVND (reference sequence). CDR3 length: 13 amino acids. The germline V and J ends were trimmed by 5 bases and 8 bases, with 12 bases remaining between them. CDR3: CASSGGGREKLFF. The CDR3 nucleotides are TGTGCCAGTAGTGGAGGGGGTCGAGAAAAACTGTTTTTT. Based on the CDR3 plus reference TRBV19 and TRBJ1-4, the full variable domain is DGGITQSPKYLFRKEGQNVTLSCEQNLNHDAMYWYRQDPGQGLRLIYYSQIVNDFQKGDIAEGYSVSREKKESFPLTVTSAQKNPTAFYLCASSGGGREKLFFGSGTQLSVL.

The CDR3, as DNA: TGTGCCAGCAGCTTGGCCGGAGCAACTAATGAAAAACTGTTTTTT. As protein: CASSLAGATNEKLFF. J is TRBJ1-4 and V is TRBV5-4; no clear D gene. The germline V gene encodes CDR1 SGHNT and CDR2 YYREEE (reference sequence). CDR3 length: 15 amino acids. The germline V and J ends were trimmed by 0 bases and 0 bases, with 6 bases remaining between them.

The gene calls are TRBV5-1 and TRBJ2-1, with 7 nucleotides matching TRBD2. V lost 4 bases to trimming and J lost 0 bases; unmatched junction nucleotides: 10. Germline V CDR1 and CDR2: SGHRS, YFSETQ. The CDR3 is 17 residues long. CDR3 sequence reads: CASSGGTTGGSYNEQFF. The CDR3 DNA is TGCGCCAGCAGCGGCGGGACTACGGGCGGCTCCTACAATGAGCAGTTCTTC.

V is TRBV7-9 and J is TRBJ2-7; TRBD2 might be the D (6 bases). The CDR3 runs to 15 residues. Germline CDR1 and CDR2: SEHNR and FQNEAQ (reference sequence). Deletions cut 5 bases from V and 2 bases from J, with 16 bases between. CDR3 sequence (DNA): TGTGCCAGCAGCCCCCGGGACTCCGGTACCTACGAGCAGTACTTC. Translated: CASSPRDSGTYEQYF. Drawing the rest from reference TRBV7-9 and TRBJ2-7, the complete variable domain is DTGVSQNPRHKITKRGQNVTFRCDPISEHNRLYWYRQTLGQGPEFLTYFQNEAQLEKSRLLSDRFSAERPKGSFSTLEIQRTEQGDSAMYLCASSPRDSGTYEQYFGPGTRLTVT.

V and J are TRBV9 and TRBJ2-1; D is perhaps TRBD2 (6 bases). The germline CDR1 and CDR2 sequences are SGDLS and YYNGEE. CDR3 length: 16 amino acids. Trimming removed 3 bases at V and 0 bases at J, with 13 bases between. For the CDR3, the DNA is TGTGCCAGCAGCGAGCGTGGGGGGAGCTCCTACAATGAGCAGTTCTTC. This encodes CASSERGGSSYNEQFF.

As regards this clone: A read error may produce the germline difference seen at one junction end. The chain employs TRBV13 and TRBJ2-7; TRBD1 matches 7 bases. The CDR3 is 14 amino acids. Germline values: CDR1 PRHDT, CDR2 FYEKMQ (reference sequence). The CDR3 DNA reads TGTGCCAGCAGCGCACGAGGGGAGCCGGGACAGCCGAACTTC. Translated, it gives CASSARGEPGQPNF.